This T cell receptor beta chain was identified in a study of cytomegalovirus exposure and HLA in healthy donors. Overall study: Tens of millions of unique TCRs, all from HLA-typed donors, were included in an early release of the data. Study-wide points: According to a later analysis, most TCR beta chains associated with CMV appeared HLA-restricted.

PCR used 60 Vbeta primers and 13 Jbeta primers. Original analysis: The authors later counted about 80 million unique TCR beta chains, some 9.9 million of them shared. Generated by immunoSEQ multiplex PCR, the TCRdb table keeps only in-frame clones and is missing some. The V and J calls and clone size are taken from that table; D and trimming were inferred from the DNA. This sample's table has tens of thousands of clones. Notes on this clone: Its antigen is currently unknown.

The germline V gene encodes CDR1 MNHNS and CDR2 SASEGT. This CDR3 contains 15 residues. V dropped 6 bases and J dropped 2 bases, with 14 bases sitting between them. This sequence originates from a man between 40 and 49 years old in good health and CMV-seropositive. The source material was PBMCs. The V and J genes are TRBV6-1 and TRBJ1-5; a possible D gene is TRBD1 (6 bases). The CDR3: CASREQGLGNQPQHF. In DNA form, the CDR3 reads TGTGCCAGCAGGGAACAGGGTTTGGGCAATCAGCCCCAGCATTTT.